These 6 T cell receptor beta chains originate from one sample sequenced in a study of immune cell composition in non-small cell lung cancer. Profiled with immunoSEQ multiplex PCR; TCRdb holds only in-frame clones, not every one. The sample gives about 3,700 clones, 65% to 80% of which show up once; 7.8% is in the top ten. Sample: lung tumor tissue. These receptors came from a human donor with non-small cell lung cancer.

This clone rates as large (0.1 to 1%). This chain links TRBV18 with TRBJ1-1; 9 bases are a match to TRBD1. The CDR3 is 14 amino acids. The germline gives CDR1 KGHSH, CDR2 LQKENI. V lost 5 bases and J lost 5; bases outside the gene matches: 6. As DNA, the CDR3 is TGTGCCAGCTCATTCGACAGGGGGGGGACTGAAGCTTTCTTT. Encoded protein: CASSFDRGGTEAFF. Using reference TRBV18 and TRBJ1-1 for the parts outside the CDR3, the full variable domain is NAGVMQNPRHLVRRRGQEARLRCSPMKGHSHVYWYRQLPEEGLKFMVYLQKENIIDESGMPKERFSAEFPKEGPSILRIQQVVRGDSAAYFCASSFDRGGTEAFFGQGTRLTVV.

The chain uses TRBV23-1 and TRBJ2-2; 8 bases agree with TRBD1. TRBV23-1 is an ORF for which the function is uncertain. With V trimmed by 3 bases and J by 3 bases, 9 bases remained unmatched. This CDR3 region has 17 residues. CDR3 coding DNA: TGCGCCAGCAGTCACCCCGGACAGGGTTATGACACCGGGGAGCTGTTTTTT. Protein product: CASSHPGQGYDTGELFF.

This clone qualifies as medium-sized (0.01 to 0.1%). The chain employs TRBV11-3 and TRBJ2-2, with D possibly TRBD2 on 6 matching bases. Looked up from germline, CDR1 is SGHNT and CDR2 is YENEEA. There are 15 residues in the CDR3. V dropped 5 bases and J dropped 6 bases, with 16 bases sitting between them. CDR3 sequence (DNA): TGTGCCAGCAGCCCTCCCGTGACTAGGGCCGGGGAGCTGTTTTTT. This sequence encodes CASSPPVTRAGELFF. Filled out from reference TRBV11-3 and TRBJ2-2, the complete variable domain reads EAGVVQSPRYKIIEKKQPVAFWCNPISGHNTLYWYLQNLGQGPELLIRYENEEAVDDSQLPKDRFSAERLKGVDSTLKIQPAELGDSAVYLCASSPPVTRAGELFFGEGSRLTVL.

The rearrangement links TRBV28 to TRBJ1-4; 7 nucleotides agree with TRBD1. The CDR3 covers 16 residues. With 2 bases clipped from V and 3 bases from J, the junction kept 6 bases outside the gene matches. The germline CDR1 and CDR2 sequences are MDHEN and SYDVKM. In DNA, the CDR3 is TGTGCCAGCAGTTTAATCAGGGGGGAGGCTAATGAAAAACTGTTTTTT. It yields the protein CASSLIRGEANEKLFF.

This chain connects TRBV10-3 to TRBJ2-4; no clear D gene. Trimming cost V 3 bases and J 7 bases, with 4 bases left between them. This CDR3 is 11 amino acids long. CDR1 is ENHRY and CDR2 is SYGVKD in the germline V gene. In nucleotides, the CDR3 is TGTGCCATCAGTGACGGGAACATTCAGTACTTC. It encodes CAISDGNIQYF.

The sample holds a few counts of this clone. The chain couples TRBV19 to TRBJ1-1; possibly TRBD1 for D (6 bases). Germline V CDR1 and CDR2: LNHDA, SQIVND (reference sequence). V dropped 10 bases and J dropped 1 base, with 10 bases sitting between them. CDR3 length: 12 amino acids. The CDR3 sequence: CAIRDTNTEAFF. The CDR3 nucleotides read TGTGCCATCCGGGACACGAACACTGAAGCTTTCTTT.